These 21 T cell receptor beta chains originate from one sample sequenced in a study of vaccination effects on CD4 cells after COVID-19. Antigens for these TCRs are unknown. With the ViraFEST assay, the study expanded antigen-specific CD4+ T cells using viral peptide pools, then sequenced them. Culture proceeded for 10 days, and CD4+ T cells were then isolated. Everyone in the study got two shots of either the BNT162b2 or mRNA-1273 vaccine. The table came from immunoSEQ multiplex PCR; TCRdb's copy has only in-frame clones and leaves some out. The sample comprises 15,000 to 20,000 clones, about three quarters of which are singletons, and about 20% rests with the top ten. The source was CD4+ T cells from PBMCs cultured with HCoV-NL63 spike peptides, collected after COVID-19 vaccination. The receptors originated from a human donor who received a COVID-19 vaccine.

The chain combines TRBV27 with TRBJ2-3; TRBD2 agrees at 7 bases. This CDR3 region has 15 residues. In germline, CDR1 is MNHEY, CDR2 SMNVEV (reference sequence). J gave up 5 bases and V 8 bases, and 13 bases lay outside the gene matches. DNA of the CDR3: TGTGCCAGCCGAGAGGGCGTAGCGGGTGGAGATACGCAGTATTTT. It is translated as CASREGVAGGDTQYF.

This clone appeared a single time. The chain employs TRBV6-5 and TRBJ2-5; 8 positions agree with TRBD1. The CDR3 contains 14 residues. Unmatched junction bases numbered 8, after V lost 7 bases and J lost 4 bases. Looked up from germline, CDR1 is MNHEY and CDR2 is SVGAGI. The DNA of the CDR3 is TGTGCCAGCAACCGGACAGGGAGTGGAGAGACCCAGTACTTC. The encoded protein is CASNRTGSGETQYF.

The CDR3 bases are TGTGCCAGCAGCGTAGGGGGGACAGGGGGTTCCCTCTCCTACGAGCAGTACTTC. It yields the protein CASSVGGTGGSLSYEQYF. The rearrangement joins TRBV9 to TRBJ2-7, with 11 positions matching TRBD1. Losses at the gene ends were 0 bases for V and 0 bases for J; bases not matched to a gene: 8. This CDR3 contains 18 residues. The germline gives CDR1 SGDLS, CDR2 YYNGEE.

The CDR3 reads CASSDRPGMGYTF. CDR3 coding DNA: TGTGCCAGCAGTGACCGGCCAGGGATGGGCTACACCTTC. The chain links TRBV25-1 to TRBJ1-2; D is perhaps TRBD1 (5 bases). Trimming cost V 3 bases and J 8 bases, with 13 bases left between them. CDR3 length: 13 residues. CDR1 and CDR2 (germline): MGHDK, SYGVNS.

Only one count was recorded for this clone. J is TRBJ1-4 and V is TRBV7-8; 7 bases map to TRBD1. This CDR3 region has 16 residues. The germline V gene has CDR1 SGHVS and CDR2 FQNEAQ. With 1 base clipped from V and 5 bases from J, the junction kept 7 bases outside the gene matches. CDR3 in DNA: TGTGCCAGCAGCTTAGTAAGGGGGCCGTCAAATGAAAAACTGTTTTTT. Translation gives CASSLVRGPSNEKLFF.

A few counts support this clone. The chain recombines TRBV5-4 with TRBJ2-1; D call uncertain. CDR1 is SGHNT, CDR2 YYREEE, per germline (reference sequence). Trimming left V 4 bases short and J 10 bases short, with 24 bases between. This CDR3 spans 16 amino acids. CDR3 in DNA: TGTGCCAGCAGCCCCGATAGTTTGTCAAGTGCTAGGGAGCAGTTCTTC. It translates to CASSPDSLSSAREQFF. The whole variable domain, remainder taken from reference TRBV5-4 and TRBJ2-1, is ETGVTQSPTHLIKTRGQQVTLRCSSQSGHNTVSWYQQALGQGPQFIFQYYREEENGRGNFPPRFSGLQFPNYSSELNVNALELDDSALYLCASSPDSLSSAREQFFGPGTRLTVL.

The genes are TRBV28 and TRBJ2-2, with 7 bases identical to TRBD2. V shed 7 bases and J 0 bases; nucleotides not matched to a gene: 11. The germline V gene encodes CDR1 MDHEN and CDR2 SYDVKM. This CDR3 comprises 17 residues. CDR3 bases: TGTGCCAGCACCCCCGACAGACTAGCCGCGAACACCGGGGAGCTGTTTTTT. It encodes CASTPDRLAANTGELFF.

This chain links TRBV4-2 with TRBJ2-3; D is ambiguous. The CDR3 has 15 residues. The germline V gene encodes CDR1 LGHNA and CDR2 YNFKEQ. The germline V and J ends were trimmed by 0 bases and 5 bases, with 12 bases remaining between them. In DNA form, the CDR3 reads TGTGCCAGCAGCCAAGAATTATTTGGGGAAGATACGCAGTATTTT. It encodes CASSQELFGEDTQYF.

The chain recombines TRBV7-2 with TRBJ2-7; 8 nucleotides align to TRBD1. This CDR3 comprises 15 residues. The V gene's germline CDR1 is SGHTA and CDR2 FQGNSA. The V and J ends lost 3 bases and 3 bases, in that order; junction bases with no gene match: 7. CDR3 protein: CASSFFGQGDYEQYF. The CDR3 DNA follows: TGTGCCAGCAGCTTTTTCGGACAGGGAGACTACGAGCAGTACTTC.

The chain employs TRBV7-8 and TRBJ1-3; D remains ambiguous. CDR1 is SGHVS and CDR2 is FQNEAQ in the germline V gene. Trimming left V 1 base short and J 3 bases short, with 13 bases between. The CDR3 contains 16 residues. In nucleotides, the CDR3 is TGTGCCAGCAGCTTAGAGAGGGCAAAGGATGGAAACACCATATATTTT. Protein product: CASSLERAKDGNTIYF.

In its sample, this clone was seen a few times. This chain connects TRBV2 to TRBJ2-7; D unclear. Germline V gene sequence: CDR1 SNHLY, CDR2 FYNNEI. The ends were cut back, 2 bases at V and 6 bases at J, with 5 bases in the middle. The CDR3 is made up of 11 amino acids. CDR3 region: CASSESLEQYF. CDR3 nucleotide sequence: TGTGCCAGCAGTGAATCTCTCGAGCAGTACTTC.

The V call is TRBV5-6, the J call TRBJ1-3; 9 bases match TRBD1. The CDR3 sequence is 16 residues long. The J segment lost 2 bases and the V segment lost 0 bases, leaving 3 bases of the junction unmatched. Germline V CDR1 and CDR2: SGHDT, YYEEEE. The CDR3, as DNA: TGTGCCAGCAGCTTGGCCGGGGACAGGGCTGGAAACACCATATATTTT. It translates to CASSLAGDRAGNTIYF.

The rearrangement uses TRBV7-2 and TRBJ2-7, with 9 positions matching TRBD1. V dropped 4 bases and J dropped 1; count of bases not matched to a gene: 2. The CDR3 runs 14 residues. Germline values: CDR1 SGHTA, CDR2 FQGNSA. In DNA, the CDR3 is TGTGCCAGCAGCTCCGACAGGGGGTCCTACGAGCAGTACTTC. This codes for CASSSDRGSYEQYF.

CDR3 nucleotides: TGTGCCAGCTCACCATCCGGGACAGCTAATCAGCCCCAGCATTTT. Amino acids: CASSPSGTANQPQHF. The chain uses TRBV18 and TRBJ1-5; TRBD1 aligns across 7 bases. The V segment lost 2 bases and the J segment 4 bases; nucleotides outside the gene matches: 5. The CDR3 has 15 amino acids. Germline assignment: CDR1 KGHSH and CDR2 LQKENI.

This clone was seen only once. The chain joins TRBV4-1 to TRBJ1-5, with unresolved D. The CDR3 is made up of 18 amino acids. V was pared by 0 bases and J by 3 bases, with 18 bases between. Germline CDR1 reads MGHRA; CDR2 reads YSYEKL. The CDR3 spells CASSQESGGSLANQPQHF. In nucleotides, the CDR3 is TGCGCCAGCAGCCAAGAATCAGGAGGGAGTCTAGCCAATCAGCCCCAGCATTTT.

This clone has only one observation. The genes are TRBV28 and TRBJ2-3; 8 nucleotides agree with TRBD1. CDR1 and CDR2 from the germline V gene are MDHEN and SYDVKM. V shed 6 bases and J 1 base; nucleotides not matched to a gene: 6. CDR3 length equals 15 residues. The CDR3 DNA is TGTGCCAGCAGGTCAGGGGGCGCGGGCACAGATACGCAGTATTTT. It specifies CASRSGGAGTDTQYF.

This chain joins TRBV7-9 and TRBJ2-7; no definite D call. The CDR3 extends over 15 amino acids. Germline loops: CDR1 SEHNR, CDR2 FQNEAQ (reference sequence). V lost 6 bases, J lost 3 bases, and 18 bases lay in between. CDR3 bases: TGTGCCAGCAGTCTGGGGAACAGTCCGGACTACGAGCAGTACTTC. Translated, it gives CASSLGNSPDYEQYF.

The chain has TRBV5-1 and TRBJ2-2, with unresolved D. The length of the CDR3 is 16 residues. Germline values: CDR1 SGHRS, CDR2 YFSETQ. V lost 0 bases to trimming and J lost 0 bases, with 9 bases between them. The CDR3 loop reads CASSLVVRSNTGELFF. The DNA of the CDR3 is TGCGCCAGCAGCTTGGTCGTCAGGTCGAACACCGGGGAGCTGTTTTTT. Looking up the rest from reference TRBV5-1 and TRBJ2-2 gives the full variable domain: KAGVTQTPRYLIKTRGQQVTLSCSPISGHRSVSWYQQTPGQGLQFLFEYFSETQRNKGNFPGRFSGRQFSNSRSEMNVSTLELGDSALYLCASSLVVRSNTGELFFGEGSRLTVL.

This chain connects TRBV30 to TRBJ2-3, with D uncertain. Germline lookup yields CDR1 GTSNPN and CDR2 SVGIG (reference sequence). The CDR3 length is 14 residues. V lost 6 bases, J lost 3 bases, and 16 bases lay in between. The CDR3, as DNA: TGTGCCTGCGCTACCAGTCAAGGGACAGATACGCAGTATTTT. Translated: CACATSQGTDTQYF.

The chain recombines TRBV4-2 with TRBJ1-1; D call uncertain. The CDR3 length is 13 residues. Germline CDR1 reads LGHNA; CDR2 reads YNFKEQ. V was shortened by 3 bases and J by 11 bases, with 16 bases between the two germline ends. Written as DNA, the CDR3 is TGTGCCAGCAGCCATAGGGCCGGGGTTGAGGCTTTCTTT. Its protein product is CASSHRAGVEAFF.

This sequence joins TRBV2 and TRBJ1-5; D not certain. V shed 2 bases and J shed 3 bases, with 8 bases lying between them. Germline V lookup: CDR1 SNHLY, CDR2 FYNNEI. The CDR3 contains 14 residues. The CDR3 region is CASSESWVNQPQHF. The CDR3 coding sequence is TGTGCCAGCAGTGAAAGCTGGGTCAATCAGCCCCAGCATTTT.